These T cell receptor beta chains were read from a single sample in a study of shared clonotypes between healthy human individuals. Assay: immunoSEQ multiplex PCR; the TCRdb copy retains only in-frame clones and omits some. The sample lists 1 million to 1.2 million clones; roughly 80% were seen once. The sequenced material came from memory CD4+ T cells from PBMCs. The source is a man younger than 35 in good health. Some clones in this sample may be carry-over from other donors' samples. Each CDR3 is given with its conserved first and last residue. D genes are given only for firm matches. The size entry is marked missing in some rows and otherwise reads once, few, many or a size class.

>TRBD2|TRBJ2-2|TRBV2|.
TGTGCCAGCAGCCAATTCGGACTAGTGGACGGGGAGCTGTTTTTT
CASSQFGLVDGELFF
>.|TRBJ2-7|TRBV7-6|.
TGTGCCGCCCCCCCTAGGGCATACTCCTACGAGCAGTACTTC
CAAPPRAYSYEQYF
>TRBD1|TRBJ1-3|TRBV2|.
TGTGCCAGCAGTTCGGACAGGATCTTCTCTGGAAACACCATATATTTT
CASSSDRIFSGNTIYF
>TRBD1|TRBJ2-2|TRBV5-1|few
TGCGCCAGCAGCTTAGAACAGGGGCACACCGGGGAGCTGTTTTTT
CASSLEQGHTGELFF
>.|TRBJ1-5|TRBV2|few
TGTGCTAGCAGTGACAACGTAGGGCAGCCCCAGCATTTT
CASSDNVGQPQHF
>.|TRBJ2-3|TRBV19|.
TGTGCCAGTACCTCGGGTAACACAGATACGCAGTATTTT
CASTSGNTDTQYF
>TRBD2|TRBJ2-7|TRBV29-1|.
TGCAGCGTTAGCGGGACTAGCGGGAAAACGGGGGGCGAGCAGTACTTC
CSVSGTSGKTGGEQYF
>.|TRBJ1-1|TRBV5-1|.
TGCGCCAGCAGCGACCCGGGGCAGGGAAACACTGAAGCTTTCTTT
CASSDPGQGNTEAFF
>.|TRBJ1-2|TRBV14|.
TGTGCCAGCAGCCAAGAATTTCGGGGGGCGCGTGGCTACACCTTC
CASSQEFRGARGYTF
>TRBD2|TRBJ2-1|TRBV7-2|.
TGTGCCAGCAGCTTAGTCTCCACTAGCGGGAATGAGCAGTTCTTC
CASSLVSTSGNEQFF
>.|TRBJ1-1|TRBV5-1|.
TGCGCCAGCCGGGACAACACTGAAGCTTTCTTT
CASRDNTEAFF
>.|TRBJ1-1|TRBV29-1|.
TGCAGCGTGGACCCTCCAACTTTCTTT
CSVDPPTFF
>.|TRBJ2-2|TRBV18|few
TGTGCCAGCTCACTGGGCGGGATCAACACCGGGGAGCTGTTTTTT
CASSLGGINTGELFF
>TRBD1|TRBJ1-1|TRBV28|.
TGTGCCAGCAGTCTGGGGACAGGGGTGTTGAACACTGAAGCTTTCTTT
CASSLGTGVLNTEAFF